This T cell receptor (beta chain) was sequenced in a study of cytomegalovirus exposure and HLA in healthy donors. J was trimmed by 5 bases and V by 0 bases; bases with no gene match: 1. Germline V gene lookup returns CDR1 SGHTA and CDR2 FQGTGA. This CDR3 contains 15 residues. PCR involved 60 Vbeta and 13 Jbeta primers. The table came from immunoSEQ multiplex PCR; TCRdb's copy has only in-frame clones and leaves some out. The sample holds about 160,000 clones, about four fifths seen once. This rearrangement joins TRBV7-3 to TRBJ2-2; 9 bases are a match to TRBD1. The sequencing sample was made of PBMCs. This TCR derives from a man aged 50 or older in good health and CMV-seropositive. CDR3 loop: CASSLTGTGTGELFF. DNA for the CDR3: TGTGCCAGCAGCTTAACAGGGACAGGGACCGGGGAGCTGTTTTTT. The full variable domain, with the rest looked up from reference TRBV7-3 and TRBJ2-2, is GAGVSQTPSNKVTEKGKYVELRCDPISGHTALYWYRQSLGQGPEFLIYFQGTGAADDSGLPNDRFFAVRPEGSVSTLKIQRTERGDSAVYLCASSLTGTGTGELFFGEGSRLTVL.